A selection of T cell receptor beta chains follows, all from one sample in a study of T cell responses to AZD1222 COVID-19 vaccine. TCRdb keeps only in-frame clones here, not all; method: immunoSEQ multiplex PCR. The repertoire consists of tens of thousands of clones, with approximately 90% occurring once and the leading ten covering 24%. This specimen consisted of peripheral blood, obtained on day 0 of AZD1222 vaccination. These receptors all stem from an adult in good health. CDR3s include the opening cysteine and the closing phenylalanine or tryptophan. Each record gives: D gene, V gene, J gene, clone size, CDR3 DNA, CDR3 protein. A D gene is named only where the DNA matches it firmly. Some rows mark clone size as missing; the rest say once, few, many or name a class of expanded clone.

>TRBD1|TRBV19|TRBJ2-6|-
TGTGCCAGTAGAGTGGGACAGGGGGCTTCTGGGGCCAACGTCCTGACTTTC
CASRVGQGASGANVLTF
>-|TRBV5-6|TRBJ2-5|-
TGTGCCAGCAGCTTGGGAGCAGGGTGGTACTTC
CASSLGAGWYF
>TRBD1|TRBV7-9|TRBJ2-2|-
TGTGCCAGCAGCCCCCGGACAGGGGCCGGGGAGCTGTTTTTT
CASSPRTGAGELFF
>TRBD2|TRBV7-9|TRBJ2-1|-
TGTGCCAGCAGCTCTCCCGGACTAGCGGACTACAATGAGCAGTTCTTC
CASSSPGLADYNEQFF
>-|TRBV10-2|TRBJ1-6|-
TGCGCCAGCAGTAAACGGGCAGCCGGGAATTCACCCCTCCACTTT
CASSKRAAGNSPLHF
>-|TRBV5-1|TRBJ1-6|-
TGCGCCAGCAGCAGCCTGGTTCCCGGGGATTCACCCCTCCACTTT
CASSSLVPGDSPLHF
>TRBD1|TRBV7-9|TRBJ1-6|-
TGTGCCAGCAGCTTACTGGACAGGCGGTCACCCCTCCACTTT
CASSLLDRRSPLHF
>-|TRBV28|TRBJ1-1|-
TGTGCCAGCAACCGTATGAACACTGAAGCTTTCTTT
CASNRMNTEAFF
>-|TRBV7-9|TRBJ2-6|-
TGTGCCAGCAGCTCTACAGGGTCTGGGGCCAACGTCCTGACTTTC
CASSSTGSGANVLTF
>-|TRBV6-4|TRBJ1-2|once
TGTGCCAGCAGTGACGTTGGACCAACGCGGGGCTACACCTTC
CASSDVGPTRGYTF
>-|TRBV4-1|TRBJ2-3|-
TGCGCCAGCAGCGCATTTCACTTTAGCATTGGTACAGATACGCAGTATTTT
CASSAFHFSIGTDTQYF
>-|TRBV2|TRBJ2-5|-
TGTGCCAGCAGTGAAGCCGCAGGTCAAGAGACCCAGTACTTC
CASSEAAGQETQYF
>TRBD1|TRBV7-3|TRBJ1-2|-
TGTGCCAGCAGCCCGGGGACAGGGGGATATTCTAACTATGGCTACACCTTC
CASSPGTGGYSNYGYTF
>-|TRBV5-6|TRBJ1-5|once
TGTGCCAGCAGCTGGACCGGTACGAAGAATCAGCCCCAGCATTTT
CASSWTGTKNQPQHF
>-|TRBV20-1|TRBJ2-1|-
TGCAGTGCTAGAGTCAATGAGCAGTTCTTC
CSARVNEQFF
>-|TRBV11-3|TRBJ1-3|-
TGTGCCAGCAAGAGAGGCGACTCTGGAAACACCATATATTTT
CASKRGDSGNTIYF
>-|TRBV29-1|TRBJ1-1|-
TGCAGCGCCCGTCGGGGGGCCACTGAAGCTTTCTTT
CSARRGATEAFF
>-|TRBV11-3|TRBJ2-1|-
TGTGCCAGCAGCTCGGGGAGCTCCTACAATGAGCAGTTCTTC
CASSSGSSYNEQFF
>-|TRBV6-5|TRBJ1-2|-
TGTGCCAGCACCGAGCCAGGTCGAGCTAACTATGGCTACACCTTC
CASTEPGRANYGYTF
>TRBD1|TRBV5-1|TRBJ1-4|-
TGCGCCAGCAGCTTTGACAGGGTGGCGGAAAAACTGTTTTTT
CASSFDRVAEKLFF
>-|TRBV10-3|TRBJ2-3|-
TGTGCCATCAGTGAGAGGCGGGATAACACAGATACGCAGTATTTT
CAISERRDNTDTQYF
>TRBD1|TRBV29-1|TRBJ1-4|-
TGCAGCGTTGAAGAGGGACAGCCATATTTT
CSVEEGQPYF
>TRBD2|TRBV27|TRBJ2-1|-
TGTGCCAGCAGTTTGCTTAAGCTGGCGGGAGGGAGAGGGCACAATGAGCAGTTCTTC
CASSLLKLAGGRGHNEQFF
>TRBD2|TRBV3-1/TRBV3-2|TRBJ2-7|-
TGTGCCAGCAGCCAACTGACTAGCGGGAGGGCCCTACAGGTGGGGTACTTCTACGAGCAGTACTTC
CASSQLTSGRALQVGYFYEQYF
>-|TRBV11-3|TRBJ2-7|few
TGTGCCAGCAGCTTAGACGACAACTCCTACGAGCAGTACTTC
CASSLDDNSYEQYF
>TRBD2|TRBV7-8|TRBJ2-1|-
TGTGCCAGCAGCTTAACGCTAGCGGGAGTCATCTCCTACAATGAGCAGTTCTTC
CASSLTLAGVISYNEQFF
>TRBD1|TRBV5-1|TRBJ1-2|-
TGCGCCAGCAGCTTGGGAGGACAGGGGGCGCCCGGCTACACCTTC
CASSLGGQGAPGYTF
>TRBD1|TRBV19|TRBJ2-4|many
TGTGCCAGTGGACAGGGGAAAAACATTCAGTACTTC
CASGQGKNIQYF
>-|TRBV18|TRBJ1-2|-
TGTGCCAGCTCACCGGATTTGACCGGCTACACCTTC
CASSPDLTGYTF